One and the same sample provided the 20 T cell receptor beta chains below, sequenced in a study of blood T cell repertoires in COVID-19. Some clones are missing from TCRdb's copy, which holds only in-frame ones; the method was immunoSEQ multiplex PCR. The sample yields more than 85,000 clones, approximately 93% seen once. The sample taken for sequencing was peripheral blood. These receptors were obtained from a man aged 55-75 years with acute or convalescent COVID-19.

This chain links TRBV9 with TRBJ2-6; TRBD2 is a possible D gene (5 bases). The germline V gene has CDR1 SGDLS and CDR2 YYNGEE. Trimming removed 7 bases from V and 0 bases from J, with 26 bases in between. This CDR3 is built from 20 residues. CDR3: CASGPLVGASYPSGANVLTF. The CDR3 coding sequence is TGTGCCAGCGGACCCCTAGTGGGAGCTTCCTATCCCTCTGGGGCCAACGTCCTGACTTTC.

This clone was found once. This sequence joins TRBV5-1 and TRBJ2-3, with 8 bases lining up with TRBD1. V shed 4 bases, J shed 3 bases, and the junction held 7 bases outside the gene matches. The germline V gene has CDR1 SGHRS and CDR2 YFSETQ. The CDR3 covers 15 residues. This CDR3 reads CASSAGTGVTDTQYF. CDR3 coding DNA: TGCGCCAGCAGCGCCGGGACAGGTGTGACAGATACGCAGTATTTT.

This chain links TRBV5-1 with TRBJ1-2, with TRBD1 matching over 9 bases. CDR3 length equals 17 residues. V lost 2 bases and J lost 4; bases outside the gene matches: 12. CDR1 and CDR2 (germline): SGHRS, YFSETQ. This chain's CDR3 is CASSLGTGTRLGYGYTF. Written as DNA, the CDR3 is TGCGCCAGCAGCTTAGGGACAGGGACGCGTCTGGGCTATGGCTACACCTTC.

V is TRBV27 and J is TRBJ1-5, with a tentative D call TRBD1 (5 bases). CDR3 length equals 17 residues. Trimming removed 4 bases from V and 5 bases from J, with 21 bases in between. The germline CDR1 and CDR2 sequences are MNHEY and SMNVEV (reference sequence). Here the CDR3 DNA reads TGTGCCAGCAGTTCCCAGGGAACGGCCCGGGGGGATCAGCCCCAGCATTTT. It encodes CASSSQGTARGDQPQHF.

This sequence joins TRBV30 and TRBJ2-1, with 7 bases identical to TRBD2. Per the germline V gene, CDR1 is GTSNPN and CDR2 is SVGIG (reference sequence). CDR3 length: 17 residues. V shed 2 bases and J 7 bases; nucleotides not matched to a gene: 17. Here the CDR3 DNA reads TGTGCCTGGAGTACCGCAGAGGTGGGGGAGGGCCGAAATGAGCAGTTCTTC. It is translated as CAWSTAEVGEGRNEQFF.

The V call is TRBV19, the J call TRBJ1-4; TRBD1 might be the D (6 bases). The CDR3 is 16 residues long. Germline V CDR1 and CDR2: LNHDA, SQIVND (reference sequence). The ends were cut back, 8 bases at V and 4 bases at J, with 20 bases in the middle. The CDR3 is CASDAGEKISNEKLFF. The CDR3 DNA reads TGTGCCAGTGACGCAGGGGAGAAGATTAGTAATGAAAAACTGTTTTTT.

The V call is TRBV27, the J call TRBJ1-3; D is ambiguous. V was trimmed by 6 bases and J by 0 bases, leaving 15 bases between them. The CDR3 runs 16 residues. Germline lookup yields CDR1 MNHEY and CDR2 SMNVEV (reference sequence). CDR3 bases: TGTGCCAGCAGCCAAAAGGGAGCTTACTCTGGAAACACCATATATTTT. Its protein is CASSQKGAYSGNTIYF.

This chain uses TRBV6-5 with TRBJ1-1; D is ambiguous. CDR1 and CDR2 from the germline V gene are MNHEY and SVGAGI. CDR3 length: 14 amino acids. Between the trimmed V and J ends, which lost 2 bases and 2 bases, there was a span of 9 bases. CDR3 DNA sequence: TGTGCCAGCAGTTACCGGAGGGCCAACACTGAAGCTTTCTTT. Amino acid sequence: CASSYRRANTEAFF.

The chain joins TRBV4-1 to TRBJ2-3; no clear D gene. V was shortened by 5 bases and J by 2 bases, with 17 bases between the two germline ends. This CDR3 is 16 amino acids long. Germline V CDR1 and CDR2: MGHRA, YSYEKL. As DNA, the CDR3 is TGCGCCAGCAGCACCCTCGGCGGATTTTTCACAGATACGCAGTATTTT. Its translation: CASSTLGGFFTDTQYF.

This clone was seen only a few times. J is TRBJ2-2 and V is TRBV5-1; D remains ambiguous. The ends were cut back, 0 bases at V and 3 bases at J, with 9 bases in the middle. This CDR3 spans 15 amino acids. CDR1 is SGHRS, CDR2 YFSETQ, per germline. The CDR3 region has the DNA TGCGCCAGCAGCTTGGCCGCAGGATACACCGGGGAGCTGTTTTTT. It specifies CASSLAAGYTGELFF.

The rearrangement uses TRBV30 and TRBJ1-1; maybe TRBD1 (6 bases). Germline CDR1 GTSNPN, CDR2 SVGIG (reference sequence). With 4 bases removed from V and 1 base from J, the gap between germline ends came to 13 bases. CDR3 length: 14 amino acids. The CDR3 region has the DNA TGTGCCTGGAATTCAGGGGTAAGGAACACTGAAGCTTTCTTT. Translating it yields CAWNSGVRNTEAFF.

This chain's CDR3 is CASSIGGGLGNQPQHF. DNA for the CDR3: TGTGCCAGTAGTATAGGCGGAGGGCTGGGGAATCAGCCCCAGCATTTT. The V gene is TRBV19, the J gene TRBJ1-5, with no clear D. The germline gives CDR1 LNHDA, CDR2 SQIVND (reference sequence). The CDR3 has 16 amino acids. V was shortened by 1 base and J by 4 bases, with 14 bases between the two germline ends.

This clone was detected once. The CDR3 sequence: CSAGTTGWNEQFF. CDR3 nucleotide sequence: TGCAGCGCCGGTACAACGGGTTGGAATGAGCAGTTCTTC. The rearrangement uses TRBV29-1 and TRBJ2-1; no reliable D call. The V gene lost 7 bases and the J gene lost 7 bases, with 17 bases spanning the gap. Per the germline V gene, CDR1 is SQVTM and CDR2 is ANQGSEA. This CDR3 is 13 amino acids long.

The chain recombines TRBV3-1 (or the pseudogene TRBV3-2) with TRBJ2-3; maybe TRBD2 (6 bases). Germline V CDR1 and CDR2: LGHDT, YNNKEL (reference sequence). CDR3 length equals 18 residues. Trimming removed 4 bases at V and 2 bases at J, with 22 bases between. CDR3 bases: TGTGCCAGCAGCCTCCTCCGCGGTCTCGGACTAACCACAGATACGCAGTATTTT. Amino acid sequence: CASSLLRGLGLTTDTQYF.

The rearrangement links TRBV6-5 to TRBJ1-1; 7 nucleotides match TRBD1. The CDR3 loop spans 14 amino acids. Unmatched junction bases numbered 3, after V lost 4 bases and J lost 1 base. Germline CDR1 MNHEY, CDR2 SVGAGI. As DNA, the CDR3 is TGTGCCAGCAGTTTGGGACAGACGAACACTGAAGCTTTCTTT. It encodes CASSLGQTNTEAFF.

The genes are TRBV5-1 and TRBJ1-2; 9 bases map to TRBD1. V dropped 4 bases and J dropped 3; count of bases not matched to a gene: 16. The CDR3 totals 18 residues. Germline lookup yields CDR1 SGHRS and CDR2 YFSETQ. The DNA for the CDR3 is TGCGCCAGCAGCAAGGGCAGACGGGACAGGGTAATGGACTATGGCTACACCTTC. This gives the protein CASSKGRRDRVMDYGYTF.

CDR3 residues: CASSLNGRECNQPQHF. The CDR3 DNA follows: TGTGCCAGCAGCTTAAATGGCAGGGAATGCAATCAGCCCCAGCATTTT. This chain joins TRBV7-3 and TRBJ1-5; D may be TRBD1 (5 bases). There are 16 residues in the CDR3. The ends were cut back, 1 base at V and 2 bases at J, with 12 bases in the middle. Germline lookup yields CDR1 SGHTA and CDR2 FQGTGA.

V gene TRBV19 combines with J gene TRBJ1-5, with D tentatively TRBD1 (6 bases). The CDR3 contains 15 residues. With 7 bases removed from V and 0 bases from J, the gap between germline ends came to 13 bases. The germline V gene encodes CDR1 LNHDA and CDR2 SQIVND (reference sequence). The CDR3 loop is CASTSDSYSNQPQHF. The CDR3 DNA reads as TGTGCCAGTACCTCGGACAGTTATAGCAATCAGCCCCAGCATTTT. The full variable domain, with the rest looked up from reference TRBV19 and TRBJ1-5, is DGGITQSPKYLFRKEGQNVTLSCEQNLNHDAMYWYRQDPGQGLRLIYYSQIVNDFQKGDIAEGYSVSREKKESFPLTVTSAQKNPTAFYLCASTSDSYSNQPQHFGDGTRLSIL.

CDR3 DNA: TGTGCCAGCTCTCCCGACGAGGGGGTTTCACCCCTCCACTTT. Translating gives CASSPDEGVSPLHF. The rearrangement uses TRBV18 and TRBJ1-6; D perhaps matches TRBD1 (6 bases). This CDR3 has 14 residues. The V end lost 6 bases, the J end lost 9 bases, and 15 bases lay between the germline ends. CDR1 is KGHSH, CDR2 LQKENI, per germline. The full variable domain, rest sourced from reference TRBV18 and TRBJ1-6, is NAGVMQNPRHLVRRRGQEARLRCSPMKGHSHVYWYRQLPEEGLKFMVYLQKENIIDESGMPKERFSAEFPKEGPSILRIQQVVRGDSAAYFCASSPDEGVSPLHFGNGTRLTVT.

The CDR3 region is CASSLAGVAGELFF. CDR3 DNA: TGTGCCAGCAGCTTAGCGGGAGTGGCCGGGGAGCTGTTTTTT. The chain employs TRBV7-9 and TRBJ2-2, with a weak D call TRBD2 (5 bases). This CDR3 contains 14 residues. Per the germline V gene, CDR1 is SEHNR and CDR2 is FQNEAQ (reference sequence). Trimming removed 0 bases at V and 6 bases at J, with 8 bases between.